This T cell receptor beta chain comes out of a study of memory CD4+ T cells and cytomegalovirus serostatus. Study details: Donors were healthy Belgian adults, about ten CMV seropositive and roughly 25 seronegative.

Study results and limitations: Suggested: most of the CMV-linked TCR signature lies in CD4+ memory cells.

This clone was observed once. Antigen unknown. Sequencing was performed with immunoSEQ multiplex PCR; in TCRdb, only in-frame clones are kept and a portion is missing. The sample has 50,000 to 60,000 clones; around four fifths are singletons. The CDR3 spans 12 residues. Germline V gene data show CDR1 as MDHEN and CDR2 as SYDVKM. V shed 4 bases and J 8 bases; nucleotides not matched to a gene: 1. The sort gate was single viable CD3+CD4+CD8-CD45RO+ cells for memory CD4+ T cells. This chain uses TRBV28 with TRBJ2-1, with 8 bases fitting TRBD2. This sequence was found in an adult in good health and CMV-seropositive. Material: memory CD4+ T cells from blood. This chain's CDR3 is CASSSGLDEQFF. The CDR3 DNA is TGTGCCAGCAGTTCGGGACTAGATGAGCAGTTCTTC.